Detailed here is one T cell receptor beta chain. The target of this receptor is not known. No qualities accompany the bases; no much larger clone lies one base away. The record originates from a study of shared clonotypes between healthy human individuals (dated by TCRdb to 2018 to 2021). Study-wide context: The cohort comprised a couple of women and a few men aged 18 to 49 years. For each donor, three plates each were used for CD4 naive and CD4 memory, two plates were used for CD8 naive, and one plate was used for CD8 memory. To estimate repertoire size and how much clonotype sharing occurs between individuals, the study deeply sequenced the blood TCR repertoires of five healthy adults. To increase sequencing depth and limit assay-specific biases, different laboratories used diverse techniques to prepare libraries and sequence TCR repertoires. Leukapheresis yielded between about 0.8 and 8.9 billion PBMCs per donor. General findings and caveats noted by the study authors: Roughly 5% of naive CD4, 3% to 4% of naive CD8, about 2.5% of memory CD4, and around 0.4% of memory CD8 clonotypes were shared across a few donors. Sampling was restricted to blood, and TCR repertoires in tissue are likely to differ from TCR repertoires in blood. Larger estimated clonotype richness was generally found for naive subsets than for memory subsets. Compared with non-shared clonotypes, clonotypes shared by all four sorted-subset donors had higher generation probabilities. Rarefaction of sorted-subset datasets indicated incomplete sequencing despite the large sequencing depth. Because the study included a small number of donors, the genetic and exposure-history diversity represented was limited. Pairwise subsampling indicated that sequencing depth was expected to affect the degree of clonotype sharing among donors.

Using the deep immunoSEQ assay, TCR CDR3 regions were amplified from genomic DNA by multiplex PCR. Extracted genomic DNA from each cell subset was distributed evenly across all wells of several immunoSEQ 96-well plates, and each plate was treated as a replicate. For sorted subsets, about 0.2 ug genomic DNA, equal to tens of thousands of T cell genomes, was loaded into each replicate PCR. Purified libraries were quantified with a Qubit 3.0 fluorometer, sized on a Bioanalyzer 2100, and re-quantified with the KAPA Library Quantification kit. Every immunoSEQ 96-well plate was sequenced on a separate single-read 150-cycle Illumina NextSeq 550 flow cell. For the original study's pipeline: Because the immunoSEQ output held only junctional sequences and lacked quality scores, the filtering could not match the filtering applied to full-length reads. To assign V/J genes and CDR3, sequences were annotated against IMGT germline references using PyIR, a Python wrapper for IgBLAST v1.9. Reads were filtered out if the reads had weak V/J assignments (E-value above 1e-6), no CDR3, stop codons, out-of-frame junctions, or ambiguous translated residues. A V3J clonotype was defined by an identical inferred V gene, J gene, and CDR3 amino acid sequence. Percentage overlap between repertoires was computed as shared unique clonotypes divided by the size of the smaller repertoire. Richness of each repertoire was evaluated using RTK rarefaction, the Chao1 estimator, and Recon v2.1 estimates of unobserved clonotypes. OLGA was used to compute generation probabilities for all TCRbeta clonotypes that the gDNA method yielded from a few donors. The table comes from immuneACCESS by way of TCRdb, which keeps in-frame sequences with V and J called. Part of the clones is missing from these tables; in studies checked, under half for an unresolved V gene and the rest for unknown reasons. For V, J and clone size, that table is used; D and trimming come from the DNA. Across this sample there are about 2.4 million clones, with 80% to 95% seen only once. The ten largest clones take up 0.36% of the sample.

CDR1 and CDR2 (SNHLY, FYNNEI) derive from the germline V gene. Spanning cysteine to phenylalanine, the CDR3 consists of 11 amino acids. Just CDR3 DNA is preserved here, 33 bases in frame from base 1. V is pared back by 6 bases and J by 15 bases, with 15 bases lying between the germline termini. Healthy HIV-negative adults with no recently reported acute infections or vaccinations were included as donors. Only Caucasian adults living in Nashville, Tennessee, USA were represented among the donors. CD4+ T cells were enriched through magnetic negative selection, after which naive cells were positively selected on CD45RA and the remaining negative fraction served as the memory subset. Blood was collected by leukapheresis, and PBMCs were isolated by Ficoll-Histopaque density gradient centrifugation and then cryopreserved in liquid nitrogen vapor phase. Analytical flow cytometry was used to check the purity and quantity of each magnetically sorted T cell population. Each sorted fraction had its genomic DNA isolated and then quantified by UV absorbance on a Nanodrop 2000c.

The chain is made from TRBV2 and TRBJ2-1; the D gene identity is not certain. The sequence was obtained from a man between 18 and 35 years old in good health. Some clones in this sample may be carry-over from other donors' samples. The material sequenced was naive CD4+ T cells from PBMCs. The cell subset or site label on this specimen signifies: CD45RA+ positively selected. The CDR3 protein is CASRSAREWFF. The sequence in DNA is TGTGCCAGCAGGTCCGCCCGAGAGTGGTTCTTC.